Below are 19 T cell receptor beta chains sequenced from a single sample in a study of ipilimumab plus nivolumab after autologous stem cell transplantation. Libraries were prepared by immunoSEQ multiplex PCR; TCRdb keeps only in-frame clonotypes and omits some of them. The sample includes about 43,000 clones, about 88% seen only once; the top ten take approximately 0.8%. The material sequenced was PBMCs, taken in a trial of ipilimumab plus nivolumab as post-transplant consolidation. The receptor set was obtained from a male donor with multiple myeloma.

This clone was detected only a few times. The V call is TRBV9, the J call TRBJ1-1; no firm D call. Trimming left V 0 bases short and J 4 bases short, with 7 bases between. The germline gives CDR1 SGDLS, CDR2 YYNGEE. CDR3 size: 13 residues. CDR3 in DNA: TGTGCCAGCAGCGTAGGAGGGTTCACTGAAGCTTTCTTT. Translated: CASSVGGFTEAFF.

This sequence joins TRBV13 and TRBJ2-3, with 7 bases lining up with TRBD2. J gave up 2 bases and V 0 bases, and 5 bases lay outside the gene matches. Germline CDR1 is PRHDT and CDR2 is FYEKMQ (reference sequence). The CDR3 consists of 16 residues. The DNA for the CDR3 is TGTGCCAGCAGCTTAGGTGGTAGCGGGTACACAGATACGCAGTATTTT. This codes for CASSLGGSGYTDTQYF.

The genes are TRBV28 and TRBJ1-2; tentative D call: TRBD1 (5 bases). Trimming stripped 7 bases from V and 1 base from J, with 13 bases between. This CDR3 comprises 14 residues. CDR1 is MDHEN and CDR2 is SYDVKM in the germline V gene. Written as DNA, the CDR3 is TGTGCCAGCACGGAGGGGTTGGGTAACTATGGCTACACCTTC. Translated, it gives CASTEGLGNYGYTF.

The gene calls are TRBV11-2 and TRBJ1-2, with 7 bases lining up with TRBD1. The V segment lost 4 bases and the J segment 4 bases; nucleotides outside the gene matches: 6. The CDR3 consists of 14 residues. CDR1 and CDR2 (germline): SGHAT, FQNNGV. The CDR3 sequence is CASSSGTVFYGYTF. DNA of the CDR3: TGTGCCAGCAGCTCCGGGACAGTGTTCTATGGCTACACCTTC.

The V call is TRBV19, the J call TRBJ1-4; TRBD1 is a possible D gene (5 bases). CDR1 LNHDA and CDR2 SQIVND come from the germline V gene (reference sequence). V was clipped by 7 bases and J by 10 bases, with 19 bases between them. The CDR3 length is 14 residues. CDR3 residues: CASIKRGPWGKLFF. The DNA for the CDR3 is TGTGCCAGTATTAAAAGGGGCCCGTGGGGAAAACTGTTTTTT.

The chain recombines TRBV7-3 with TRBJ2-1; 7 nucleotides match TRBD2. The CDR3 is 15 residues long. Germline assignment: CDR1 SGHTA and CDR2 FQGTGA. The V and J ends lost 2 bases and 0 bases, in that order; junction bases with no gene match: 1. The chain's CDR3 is CASSLSGGSYNEQFF. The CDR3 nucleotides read TGTGCCAGCAGCTTATCGGGGGGCTCCTACAATGAGCAGTTCTTC.

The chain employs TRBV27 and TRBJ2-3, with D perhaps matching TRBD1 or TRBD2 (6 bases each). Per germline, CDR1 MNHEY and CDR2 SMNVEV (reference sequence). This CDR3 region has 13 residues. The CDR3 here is CARFRGRTDTQYF. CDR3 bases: TGTGCTAGATTTCGGGGGCGGACAGATACGCAGTATTTT.

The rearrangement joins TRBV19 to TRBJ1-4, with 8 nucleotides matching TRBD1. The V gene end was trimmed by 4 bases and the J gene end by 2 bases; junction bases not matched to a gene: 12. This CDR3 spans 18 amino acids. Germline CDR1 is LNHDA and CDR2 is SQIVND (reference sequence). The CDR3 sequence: CASSTSTGGIATNEKLFF. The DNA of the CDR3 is TGTGCCAGTAGTACCTCTACAGGGGGTATCGCGACTAATGAAAAACTGTTTTTT.

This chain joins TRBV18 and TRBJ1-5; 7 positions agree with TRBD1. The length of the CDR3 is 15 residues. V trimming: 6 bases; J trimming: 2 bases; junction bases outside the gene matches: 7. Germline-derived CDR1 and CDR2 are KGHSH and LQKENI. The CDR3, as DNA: TGTGCCAGCTCGCCTACAGGGGATGGCAATCAGCCCCAGCATTTT. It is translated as CASSPTGDGNQPQHF.

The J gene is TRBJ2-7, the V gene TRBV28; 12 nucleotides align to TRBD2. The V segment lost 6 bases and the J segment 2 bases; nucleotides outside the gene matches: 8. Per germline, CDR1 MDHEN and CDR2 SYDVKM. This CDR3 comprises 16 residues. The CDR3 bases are TGTGCCAGCAGCCCGCCCCTAGCGGGAGGGACCTACGAGCAGTACTTC. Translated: CASSPPLAGGTYEQYF.

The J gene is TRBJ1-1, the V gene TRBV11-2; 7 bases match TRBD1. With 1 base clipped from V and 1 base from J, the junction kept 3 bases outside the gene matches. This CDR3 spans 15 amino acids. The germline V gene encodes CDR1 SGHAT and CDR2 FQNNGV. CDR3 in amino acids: CASSLVRTGNTEAFF. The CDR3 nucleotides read TGTGCCAGCAGCTTAGTTCGGACAGGGAACACTGAAGCTTTCTTT.

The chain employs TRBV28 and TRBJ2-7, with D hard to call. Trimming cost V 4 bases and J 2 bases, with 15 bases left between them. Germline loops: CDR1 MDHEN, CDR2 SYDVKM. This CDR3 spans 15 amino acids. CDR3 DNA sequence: TGTGCCAGCAGTTCGACGGCGGCAGGAACCTACGAGCAGTACTTC. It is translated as CASSSTAAGTYEQYF.

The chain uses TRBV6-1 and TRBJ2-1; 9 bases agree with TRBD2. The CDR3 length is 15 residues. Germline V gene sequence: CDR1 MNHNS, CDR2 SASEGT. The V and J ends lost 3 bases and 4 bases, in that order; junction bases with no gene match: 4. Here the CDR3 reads CASSEGLAGYNEQFF. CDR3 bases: TGTGCCAGCAGTGAGGGGCTAGCGGGGTACAATGAGCAGTTCTTC.

The DNA for the CDR3 is TGTGCCAGCAGTTTTGAAGTACAGAATGAGCAGTTCTTC. It yields the protein CASSFEVQNEQFF. V gene TRBV6-6 combines with J gene TRBJ2-1; D ambiguous. Germline V gene lookup returns CDR1 MNHNY and CDR2 SVGAGI (reference sequence). Trimming shortened V by 4 bases and J by 7 bases, and 11 bases separated the two germline ends. The CDR3 spans 13 residues.

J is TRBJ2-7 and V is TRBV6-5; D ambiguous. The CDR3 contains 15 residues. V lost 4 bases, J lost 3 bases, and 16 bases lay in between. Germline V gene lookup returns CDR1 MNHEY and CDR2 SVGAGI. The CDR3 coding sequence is TGTGCCAGCAGTTCCCGGGCCCGATTTCTCTACGAGCAGTACTTC. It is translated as CASSSRARFLYEQYF.

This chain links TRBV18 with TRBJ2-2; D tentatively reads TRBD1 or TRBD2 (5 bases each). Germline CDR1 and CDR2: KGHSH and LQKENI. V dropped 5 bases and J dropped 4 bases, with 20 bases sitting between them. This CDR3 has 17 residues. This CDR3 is CASSDTGTRWGTGELFF. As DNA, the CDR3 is TGTGCCAGCTCAGACACCGGGACCCGATGGGGCACCGGGGAGCTGTTTTTT. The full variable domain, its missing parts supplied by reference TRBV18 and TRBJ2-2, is NAGVMQNPRHLVRRRGQEARLRCSPMKGHSHVYWYRQLPEEGLKFMVYLQKENIIDESGMPKERFSAEFPKEGPSILRIQQVVRGDSAAYFCASSDTGTRWGTGELFFGEGSRLTVL.

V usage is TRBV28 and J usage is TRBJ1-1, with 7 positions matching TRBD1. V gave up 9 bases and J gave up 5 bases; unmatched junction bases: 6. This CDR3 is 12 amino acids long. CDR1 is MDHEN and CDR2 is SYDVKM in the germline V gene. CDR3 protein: CASEGARTEAFF. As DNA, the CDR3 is TGTGCCAGTGAGGGGGCGAGAACTGAAGCTTTCTTT.

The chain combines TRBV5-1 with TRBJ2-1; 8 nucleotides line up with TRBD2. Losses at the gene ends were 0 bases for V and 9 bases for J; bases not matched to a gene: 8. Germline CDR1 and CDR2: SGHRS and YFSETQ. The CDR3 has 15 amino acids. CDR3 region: CASSLGSGEVGEQFF. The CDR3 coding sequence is TGCGCCAGCAGCTTGGGTAGCGGGGAAGTCGGTGAGCAGTTCTTC.

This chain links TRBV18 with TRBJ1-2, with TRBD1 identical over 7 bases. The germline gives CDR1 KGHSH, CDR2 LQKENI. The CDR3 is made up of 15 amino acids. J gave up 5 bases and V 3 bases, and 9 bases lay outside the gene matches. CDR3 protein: CASSPPGTEGYGYTF. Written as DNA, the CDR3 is TGTGCCAGCTCACCCCCCGGGACAGAGGGGTATGGCTACACCTTC.